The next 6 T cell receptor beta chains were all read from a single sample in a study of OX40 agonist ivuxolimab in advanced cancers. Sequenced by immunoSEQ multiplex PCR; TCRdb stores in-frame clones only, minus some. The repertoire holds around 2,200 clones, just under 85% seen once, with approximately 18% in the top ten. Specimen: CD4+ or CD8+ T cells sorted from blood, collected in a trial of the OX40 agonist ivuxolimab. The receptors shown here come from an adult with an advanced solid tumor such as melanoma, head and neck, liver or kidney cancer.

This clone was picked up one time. CDR3 DNA sequence: TGTGCCAGCAGCTCAAGAACAGGGGCCCACTACGAGCAGTACTTC. Encoded protein: CASSSRTGAHYEQYF. The V call is TRBV7-9, the J call TRBJ2-7; 7 bases fit TRBD1. The CDR3 has 15 amino acids. Germline loops: CDR1 SEHNR, CDR2 FQNEAQ (reference sequence). Trimming removed 4 bases from V and 3 bases from J; junction bases left unmatched: 9.

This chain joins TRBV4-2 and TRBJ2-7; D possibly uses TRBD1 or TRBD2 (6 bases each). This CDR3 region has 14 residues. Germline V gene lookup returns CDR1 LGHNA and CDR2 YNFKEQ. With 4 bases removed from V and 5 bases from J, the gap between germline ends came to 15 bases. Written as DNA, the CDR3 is TGTGCCAGCAGCCCGACCGGGGGCCGGGACGAGCAGTACTTC. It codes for CASSPTGGRDEQYF.

CDR3 sequence: CASSKDYEQYF. Written as DNA, the CDR3 is TGTGCCAGCAGCAAGGACTACGAGCAGTACTTC. The rearrangement links TRBV13 to TRBJ2-7; D not resolved. The V gene lost 5 bases and the J gene lost 3 bases, with 5 bases spanning the gap. Per the germline V gene, CDR1 is PRHDT and CDR2 is FYEKMQ (reference sequence). CDR3 length equals 11 residues.

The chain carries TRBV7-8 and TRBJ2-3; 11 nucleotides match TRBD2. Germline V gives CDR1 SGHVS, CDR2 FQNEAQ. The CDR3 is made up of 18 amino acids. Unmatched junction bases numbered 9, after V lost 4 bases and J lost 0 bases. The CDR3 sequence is CASSSRLAGTTSTDTQYF. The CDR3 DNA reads TGTGCCAGCAGCTCACGACTAGCGGGAACTACTAGCACAGATACGCAGTATTTT.

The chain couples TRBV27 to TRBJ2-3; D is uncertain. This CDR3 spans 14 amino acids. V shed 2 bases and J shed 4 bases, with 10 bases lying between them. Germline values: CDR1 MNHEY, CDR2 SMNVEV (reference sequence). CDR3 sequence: CASSLNPFADTQYF. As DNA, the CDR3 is TGTGCCAGCAGTTTAAACCCCTTCGCAGATACGCAGTATTTT.

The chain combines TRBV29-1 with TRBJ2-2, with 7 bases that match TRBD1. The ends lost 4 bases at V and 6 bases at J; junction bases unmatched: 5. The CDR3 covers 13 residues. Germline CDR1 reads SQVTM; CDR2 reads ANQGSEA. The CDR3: CSVVSQGPGELFF. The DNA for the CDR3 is TGCAGCGTTGTATCACAGGGGCCCGGGGAGCTGTTTTTT.